These 13 T cell receptor beta chains share one sample of origin, sequenced in a study of T cells in Graves' hyperthyroidism and ophthalmopathy. TCR beta CDR3 region amplification was performed from RNA transcripts. The HTBI primer set was used in a first-round RT-PCR of the TCR CDR3. One entry per CDR3 protein, called by TCRdb with MiXCR from the multiplex PCR reads. This repertoire shows about 350,000 distinct CDR3 sequences, roughly 15% found once; its top ten account for approximately 19%. The material sequenced was blood. The receptors were sampled from a woman in her sixties with Graves' ophthalmopathy.

Comment on this clonotype: The DNA is left out, because the CDR3 cannot be placed on it with certainty; the CDR3 is given as TCRdb lists it. V usage is TRBV28 and J usage is TRBJ2-5; TRBD1 is the table's D call, not checked against the DNA. The V gene's germline CDR1 is MDHEN and CDR2 SYDVKM. The CDR3 is 16 residues long, counting both termini. CDR3 amino acids: CASSFLAGGYQETQYF.

This clonotype was observed a few times. This sequence joins TRBV2 and TRBJ1-4, with 8 bases that match TRBD1. This CDR3 comprises 14 residues. Germline CDR1 and CDR2: SNHLY and FYNNEI. The junction had 4 bases not matched to a gene; V was cut back by 5 bases and J by 5 bases. CDR3 loop: CASSKRTGNEKLFF. CDR3 nucleotides: TGTGCCAGCAGTAAGCGGACAGGGAATGAAAAACTGTTTTTT.

V and J are TRBV27 and TRBJ2-7, with TRBD2 identical over 11 bases. Trimming took 7 bases from V and 3 from J; bases not matched to a gene: 20. The CDR3 runs 19 residues. From germline, CDR1 is MNHEY and CDR2 SMNVEV (reference sequence). CDR3 protein: CASTPRPLLAGDRGYEQYF. In nucleotides, the CDR3 is TGTGCCAGCACTCCACGCCCCCTACTAGCGGGAGATCGCGGCTACGAGCAGTACTTC.

With regard to this clonotype: Just one base apart from a much larger clone, this may be a read error. This rearrangement joins TRBV11-2 to TRBJ1-6; a weak D match, TRBD1 (6 bases). Germline loops: CDR1 SGHAT, CDR2 FQNNGV. The CDR3 consists of 14 residues. V was trimmed by 8 bases and J by 7 bases, leaving 15 bases between them. CDR3 sequence: CASRGGTPNSPLHF. In nucleotides, the CDR3 is TGTGCCAGCCGCGGCGGGACACCGAATTCACCCCTCCACTTT.

This clonotype was seen repeatedly, ten times or more. V gene TRBV20-1 combines with J gene TRBJ2-5; tentatively, D is TRBD2 (6 bases). Germline CDR1 and CDR2: DFQATT and SNEGSKA (reference sequence). V lost 5 bases to trimming and J lost 6 bases, with 22 bases between them. CDR3 length: 15 residues. CDR3 coding DNA: TGCAGTGCTGGTGTTACCGGGACTGAGAAGAAGACCCAGTACTTC. It codes for CSAGVTGTEKKTQYF.

To note about this clonotype: A read error may explain this, as a much larger clone is one base away. J is TRBJ2-1 and V is TRBV24-1; 9 nucleotides match TRBD1. The CDR3 is 14 amino acids. CDR1 is KGHDR and CDR2 is SFDVKD in the germline V gene. CDR3 coding DNA: TGTGTCACCAGTGACCGGGACAGGGTGGTTGAGCAGTTCTTC. Its translation is CVTSDRDRVVEQFF.

This clonotype was counted at least ten times. A junction end diverges from the germline sequence, so it may reflect a read error. The rearrangement joins TRBV7-2 to TRBJ2-3; TRBD1 might be the D (6 bases). The CDR3 sequence is 15 residues long. Germline V gene sequence: CDR1 SGHTA, CDR2 FQGNSA. The CDR3 DNA is TGTGCCAGCAGCGTTTCGGACAGAGACACACATACGCAGTATTTT. The encoded protein is CASSVSDRDTHTQYF.

The table lists this clonotype with many counts. The chain employs TRBV20-1 and TRBJ2-3; D is perhaps TRBD1 (6 bases). Germline CDR1 and CDR2: DFQATT and SNEGSKA (reference sequence). V gave up 3 bases and J gave up 1 base, with 14 bases separating them. The CDR3 is made up of 15 amino acids. The CDR3 DNA follows: TGCAGTGCTAGCCCCCAGGGGCGGGGCACAGATACGCAGTATTTT. Translation gives CSASPQGRGTDTQYF.

Many counts were recorded for this clonotype. V is TRBV14 and J is TRBJ2-7, with 11 positions matching TRBD2. Germline lookup yields CDR1 SGHDN and CDR2 FVKESK. This CDR3 contains 16 residues. J lost 5 bases, V lost 4 bases, and 10 bases had no gene match. The CDR3 coding sequence is TGTGCCAGCAGCCGACAAACTAGCGGGAGCTTCGACGAGCAGTACTTC. Translated, it gives CASSRQTSGSFDEQYF.

The V and J genes are TRBV7-2 and TRBJ1-2; D is perhaps TRBD1 (5 bases). This CDR3 region has 11 residues. Germline values: CDR1 SGHTA, CDR2 FQGNSA. Deletions cut 5 bases from V and 7 bases from J, with 8 bases between. DNA of the CDR3: TGTGCCAGCAGCGCGGGGGGTGGCTACACCTTC. The encoded protein is CASSAGGGYTF.

The sample holds many counts of this clonotype. The gene calls are TRBV11-2 and TRBJ2-5, with D unclear. The germline CDR1 and CDR2 sequences are SGHAT and FQNNGV. With 1 base removed from V and 4 bases from J, the gap between germline ends came to 13 bases. This CDR3 contains 15 residues. CDR3 in amino acids: CASSLAPGSAETQYF. CDR3 bases: TGTGCCAGCAGCTTAGCCCCCGGGTCGGCAGAGACCCAGTACTTC.

Ten or more counts support this clonotype. The rearrangement links TRBV5-5 to TRBJ2-5; D may correspond to TRBD1 or TRBD2 (7 bases each). The CDR3 consists of 14 residues. Trimming pared 4 bases from V and 5 bases from J, leaving 15 bases between. Per the germline V gene, CDR1 is SGHKS and CDR2 is YYEKEE (reference sequence). CDR3 protein: CASSPGRGHETQYF. CDR3 sequence (DNA): TGTGCCAGCAGCCCGGGGAGGGGGCATGAGACCCAGTACTTC.

This clonotype was seen at least ten times. The V call is TRBV11-3, the J call TRBJ2-1; D remains unclear. Germline CDR1 SGHNT, CDR2 YENEEA. The V end lost 5 bases, the J end lost 5 bases, and 10 bases lay between the germline ends. The CDR3 loop spans 13 amino acids. The chain's CDR3 is CASSLRSNNEQFF. DNA for the CDR3: TGTGCCAGCAGCCTAAGGAGTAACAATGAGCAGTTCTTC. The variable domain in full, completed from reference TRBV11-3 and TRBJ2-1, reads EAGVVQSPRYKIIEKKQPVAFWCNPISGHNTLYWYLQNLGQGPELLIRYENEEAVDDSQLPKDRFSAERLKGVDSTLKIQPAELGDSAVYLCASSLRSNNEQFFGPGTRLTVL.